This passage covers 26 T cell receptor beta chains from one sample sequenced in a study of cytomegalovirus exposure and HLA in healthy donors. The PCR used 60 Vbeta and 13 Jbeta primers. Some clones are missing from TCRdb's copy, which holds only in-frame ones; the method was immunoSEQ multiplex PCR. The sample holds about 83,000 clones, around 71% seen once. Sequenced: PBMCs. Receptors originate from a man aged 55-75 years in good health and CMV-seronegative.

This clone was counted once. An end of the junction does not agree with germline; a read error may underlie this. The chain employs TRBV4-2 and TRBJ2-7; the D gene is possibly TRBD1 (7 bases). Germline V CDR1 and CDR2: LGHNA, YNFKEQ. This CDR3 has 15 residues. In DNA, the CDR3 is TGTGCCAGCAGCCAAGATTTGGAGGGGGCCAGGGAATGGTCCTTC. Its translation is CASSQDLEGAREWSF.

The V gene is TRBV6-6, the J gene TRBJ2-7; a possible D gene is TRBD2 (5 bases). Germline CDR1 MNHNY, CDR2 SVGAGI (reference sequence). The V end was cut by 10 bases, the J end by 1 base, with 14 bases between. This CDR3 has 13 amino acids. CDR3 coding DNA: TGTGCCACCCGCCTTAGCGCTTCCTACGAGCAGTACTTC. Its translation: CATRLSASYEQYF.

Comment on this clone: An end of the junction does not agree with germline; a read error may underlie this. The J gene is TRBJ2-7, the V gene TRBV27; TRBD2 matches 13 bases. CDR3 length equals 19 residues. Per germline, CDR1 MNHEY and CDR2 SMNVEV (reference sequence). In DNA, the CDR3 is TGTGCCAGCAGTTGGTCCCCGGGACTAGCGGGGCCGAGCTCCTACAAGCAGTACTTC. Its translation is CASSWSPGLAGPSSYKQYF.

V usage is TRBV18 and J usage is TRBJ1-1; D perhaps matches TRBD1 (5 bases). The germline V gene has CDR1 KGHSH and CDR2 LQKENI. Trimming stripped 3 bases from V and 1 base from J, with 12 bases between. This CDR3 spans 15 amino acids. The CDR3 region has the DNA TGTGCCAGCTCACCTACTTCCCAGGGGAACACTGAAGCTTTCTTT. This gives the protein CASSPTSQGNTEAFF.

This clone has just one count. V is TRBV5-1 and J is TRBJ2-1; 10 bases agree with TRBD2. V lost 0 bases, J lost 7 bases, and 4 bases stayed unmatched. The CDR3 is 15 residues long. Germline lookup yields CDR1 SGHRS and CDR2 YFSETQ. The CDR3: CASSLEAGGRNEQFF. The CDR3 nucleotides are TGCGCCAGCAGCTTGGAAGCGGGAGGGAGAAATGAGCAGTTCTTC.

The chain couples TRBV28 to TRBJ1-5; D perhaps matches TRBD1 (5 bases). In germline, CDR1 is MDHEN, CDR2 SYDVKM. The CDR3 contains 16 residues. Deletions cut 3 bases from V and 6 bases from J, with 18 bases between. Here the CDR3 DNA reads TGTGCCAGCAGTTTCGCCCCCCAGGGTATTACTCAGCCCCAGCATTTT. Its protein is CASSFAPQGITQPQHF.

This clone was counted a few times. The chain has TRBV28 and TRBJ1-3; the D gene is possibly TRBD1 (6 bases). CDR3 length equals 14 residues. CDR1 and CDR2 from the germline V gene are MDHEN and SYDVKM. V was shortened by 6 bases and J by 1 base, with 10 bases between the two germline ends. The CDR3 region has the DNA TGTGCCAGCAGGGCAGGGGCGTCTGGAAACACCATATATTTT. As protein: CASRAGASGNTIYF.

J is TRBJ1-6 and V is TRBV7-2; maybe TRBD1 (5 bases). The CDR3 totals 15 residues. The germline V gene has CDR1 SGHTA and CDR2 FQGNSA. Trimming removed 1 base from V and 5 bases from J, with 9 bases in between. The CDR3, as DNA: TGTGCCAGCAGCTTAGAGACAGCTCATAATTCACCCCTCCACTTT. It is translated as CASSLETAHNSPLHF.

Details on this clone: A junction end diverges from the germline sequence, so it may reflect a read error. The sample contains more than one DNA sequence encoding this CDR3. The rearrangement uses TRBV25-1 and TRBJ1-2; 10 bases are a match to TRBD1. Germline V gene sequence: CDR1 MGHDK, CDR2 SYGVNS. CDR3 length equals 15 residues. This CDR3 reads CASSEWGTGAGGYTF. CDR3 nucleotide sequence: TGCGCCAGCAGTGAATGGGGGACAGGGGCCGGGGGCTACACCTTC.

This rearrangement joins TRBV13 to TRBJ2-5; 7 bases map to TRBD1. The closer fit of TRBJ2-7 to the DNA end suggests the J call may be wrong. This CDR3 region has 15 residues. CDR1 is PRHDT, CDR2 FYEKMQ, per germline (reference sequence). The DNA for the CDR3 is TGTGCCAGCAGCCCCGGGACAGCTTACTCCTACGAGCAGTACTTC. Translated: CASSPGTAYSYEQYF.

Here the CDR3 reads CAIREGTGGPTSTDTQYF. The CDR3 DNA follows: TGTGCCATCAGGGAAGGGACAGGGGGCCCCACCAGCACAGATACGCAGTATTTT. The chain links TRBV10-3 to TRBJ2-3; the match to TRBD1 covers 12 bases. This CDR3 is 18 amino acids long. Germline V lookup: CDR1 ENHRY, CDR2 SYGVKD. V trimming: 6 bases; J trimming: 0 bases; junction bases outside the gene matches: 10.

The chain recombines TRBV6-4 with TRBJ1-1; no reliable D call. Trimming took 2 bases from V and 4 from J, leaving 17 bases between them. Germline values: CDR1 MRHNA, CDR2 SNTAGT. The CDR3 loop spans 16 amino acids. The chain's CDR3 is CASSDLGSGLRTEAFF. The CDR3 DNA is TGTGCCAGCAGTGACCTGGGAAGCGGGTTGCGCACTGAAGCTTTCTTT.

In nucleotides, the CDR3 is TGTGCCAGCAGGTTTACGGGGAACACTGAAGCTTTCTTT. This codes for CASRFTGNTEAFF. This rearrangement joins TRBV2 to TRBJ1-1; no reliable D call. Deletions cut 6 bases from V and 1 base from J, with 9 bases between. There are 13 residues in the CDR3. Germline V gives CDR1 SNHLY, CDR2 FYNNEI.

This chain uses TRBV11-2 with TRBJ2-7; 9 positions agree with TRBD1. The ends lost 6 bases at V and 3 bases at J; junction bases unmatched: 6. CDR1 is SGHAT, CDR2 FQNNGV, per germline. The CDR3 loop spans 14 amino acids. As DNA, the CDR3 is TGTGCCAGCAGATCACCGGGACAGGGCTACGAGCAGTACTTC. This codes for CASRSPGQGYEQYF.

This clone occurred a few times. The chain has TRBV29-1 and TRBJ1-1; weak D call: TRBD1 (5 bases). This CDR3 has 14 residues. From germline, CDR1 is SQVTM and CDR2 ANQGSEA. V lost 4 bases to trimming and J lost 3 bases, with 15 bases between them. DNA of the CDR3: TGCAGCGTTGCAGCAAATGCCAGGGACACTGAAGCTTTCTTT. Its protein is CSVAANARDTEAFF. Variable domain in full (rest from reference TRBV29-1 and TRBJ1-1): SAVISQKPSRDICQRGTSLTIQCQVDSQVTMMFWYRQQPGQSLTLIATANQGSEATYESGFVIDKFPISRPNLTFSTLTVSNMSPEDSSIYLCSVAANARDTEAFFGQGTRLTVV.

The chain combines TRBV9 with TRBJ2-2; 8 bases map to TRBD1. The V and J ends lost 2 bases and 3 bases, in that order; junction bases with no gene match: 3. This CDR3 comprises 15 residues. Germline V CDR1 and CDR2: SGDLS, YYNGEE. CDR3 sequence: CASSVGQGDTGELFF. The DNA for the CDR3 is TGTGCCAGCAGCGTTGGACAGGGCGACACCGGGGAGCTGTTTTTT.

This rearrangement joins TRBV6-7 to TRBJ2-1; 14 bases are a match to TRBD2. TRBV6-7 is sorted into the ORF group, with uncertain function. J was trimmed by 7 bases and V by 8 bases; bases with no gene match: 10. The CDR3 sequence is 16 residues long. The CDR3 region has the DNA TGTGCCAGCGCCCCCGCCGGGACTAGCGGGAGAAATGAGCAGTTCTTC. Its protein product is CASAPAGTSGRNEQFF.

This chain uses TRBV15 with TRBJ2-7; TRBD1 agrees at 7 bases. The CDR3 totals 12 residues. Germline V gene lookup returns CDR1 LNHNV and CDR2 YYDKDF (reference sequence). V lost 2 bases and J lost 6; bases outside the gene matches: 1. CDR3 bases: TGTGCCACCAGCAGAACAGGGGTCGAGCAGTACTTC. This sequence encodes CATSRTGVEQYF.

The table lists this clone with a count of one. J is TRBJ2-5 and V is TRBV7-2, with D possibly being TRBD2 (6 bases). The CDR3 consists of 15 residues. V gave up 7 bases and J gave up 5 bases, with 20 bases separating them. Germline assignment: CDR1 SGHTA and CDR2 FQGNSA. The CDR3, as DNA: TGTGCCAGCACCGCAGATGGGAGGCCTTGGGAGACCCAGTACTTC. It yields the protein CASTADGRPWETQYF.

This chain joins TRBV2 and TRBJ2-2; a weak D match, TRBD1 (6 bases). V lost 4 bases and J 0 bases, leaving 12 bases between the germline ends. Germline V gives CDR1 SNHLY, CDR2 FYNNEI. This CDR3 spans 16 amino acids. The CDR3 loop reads CASSVTGAANTGELFF. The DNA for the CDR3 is TGTGCCAGCAGTGTGACAGGAGCCGCGAACACCGGGGAGCTGTTTTTT.

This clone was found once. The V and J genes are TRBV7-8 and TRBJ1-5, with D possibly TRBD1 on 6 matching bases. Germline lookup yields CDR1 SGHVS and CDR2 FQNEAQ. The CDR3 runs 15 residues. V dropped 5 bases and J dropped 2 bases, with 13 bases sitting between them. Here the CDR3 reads CASSAVTGGNQPQHF. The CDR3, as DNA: TGTGCCAGCAGCGCCGTGACAGGAGGCAATCAGCCCCAGCATTTT.

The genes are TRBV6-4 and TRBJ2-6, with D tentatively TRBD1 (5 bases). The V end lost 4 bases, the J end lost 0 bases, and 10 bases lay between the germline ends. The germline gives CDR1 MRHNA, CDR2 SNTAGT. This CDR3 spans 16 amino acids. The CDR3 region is CASSAGQGSGANVLTF. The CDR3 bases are TGTGCCAGCAGTGCGGGCCAGGGCTCTGGGGCCAACGTCCTGACTTTC.

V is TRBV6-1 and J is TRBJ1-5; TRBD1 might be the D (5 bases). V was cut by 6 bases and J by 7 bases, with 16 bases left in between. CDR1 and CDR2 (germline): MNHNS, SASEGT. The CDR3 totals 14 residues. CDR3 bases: TGTGCCAGCAGCGGCGCGGGGGGGGAACAGCCCCAGCATTTT. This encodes CASSGAGGEQPQHF.

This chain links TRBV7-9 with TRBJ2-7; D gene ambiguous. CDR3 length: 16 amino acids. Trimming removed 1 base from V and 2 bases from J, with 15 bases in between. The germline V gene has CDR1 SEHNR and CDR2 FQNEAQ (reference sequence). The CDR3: CASSLGSGPLAYEQYF. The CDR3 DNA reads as TGTGCCAGCAGCTTAGGAAGTGGCCCTTTGGCCTACGAGCAGTACTTC.

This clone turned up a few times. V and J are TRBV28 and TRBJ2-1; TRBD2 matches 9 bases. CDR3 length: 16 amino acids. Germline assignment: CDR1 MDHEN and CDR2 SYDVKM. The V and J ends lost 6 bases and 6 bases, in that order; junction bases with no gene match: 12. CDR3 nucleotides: TGTGCCAGCAGGCCAAATCTAGCGGGATTTTCCAATGAGCAGTTCTTC. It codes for CASRPNLAGFSNEQFF. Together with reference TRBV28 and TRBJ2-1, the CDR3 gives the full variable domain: DVKVTQSSRYLVKRTGEKVFLECVQDMDHENMFWYRQDPGLGLRLIYFSYDVKMKEKGDIPEGYSVSREKKERFSLILESASTNQTSMYLCASRPNLAGFSNEQFFGPGTRLTVL.

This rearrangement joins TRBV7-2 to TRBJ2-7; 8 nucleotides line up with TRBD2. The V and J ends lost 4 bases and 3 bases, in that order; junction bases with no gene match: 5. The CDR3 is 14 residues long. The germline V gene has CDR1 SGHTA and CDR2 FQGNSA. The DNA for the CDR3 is TGTGCCAGCAGCTCCAGGACTAGCCGCTACGAGCAGTACTTC. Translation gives CASSSRTSRYEQYF.